This T cell receptor beta chain was identified during a study of graft-versus-host responses after intestinal transplantation. The repertoire was sequenced with immunoSEQ multiplex PCR; TCRdb's copy has only in-frame clones and lacks some. The data contain approximately 71,000 clones, roughly 90% of them seen just once; the ten biggest clones take up just under 2.5%. Notes on this clone: Its antigen is unknown.

Per the germline V gene, CDR1 is MGHDK and CDR2 is SYGVNS. V dropped 8 bases and J dropped 8 bases, with 21 bases sitting between them. The CDR3 extends over 14 amino acids. The chain has TRBV25-1 and TRBJ2-5; D remains unclear. This TCR was recovered from a human donor who received an intestinal transplant. Specimen: unstimulated CD8+ T cells sorted from spleen or lymph node cells, collected before intestinal transplant. CDR3 DNA: TGTGCCAGCGCAGACTCGCTCTCCCCCCTAACCCAGTACTTC. This translates into CASADSLSPLTQYF.